Shown below are 25 T cell receptor beta chains from a single sample sequenced in a study of control samples from healthy donors and cancer patients. The assay was immunoSEQ multiplex PCR, and TCRdb's table has in-frame clones only and misses some. Of about 89,000 clones listed, about 89% are singletons. The sample comprised blood. The receptors were sampled from a man aged 30 to 45 in good health.

The chain uses TRBV6-6 and TRBJ1-1, with D possibly being TRBD1 (5 bases). CDR3 length equals 14 residues. V lost 5 bases to trimming and J lost 0 bases, with 10 bases between them. Germline V gene data show CDR1 as MNHNY and CDR2 as SVGAGI (reference sequence). The CDR3 spells CASSRDSLNTEAFF. CDR3 coding DNA: TGTGCCAGCAGTCGGGACTCTTTGAACACTGAAGCTTTCTTT.

This clone was counted a few times. The CDR3 nucleotides are TGTGCCAGCAGCGGGACAGATGGCTCCTACGAGCAGTACTTC. This encodes CASSGTDGSYEQYF. The V gene is TRBV7-9, the J gene TRBJ2-7; 7 bases are a match to TRBD1. After removal of 5 bases from V and 0 bases from J, the junction contained 4 bases not matched to a gene. Germline V gene data show CDR1 as SEHNR and CDR2 as FQNEAQ (reference sequence). The CDR3 has 14 amino acids. Using reference TRBV7-9 and TRBJ2-7 for the parts outside the CDR3, the full variable domain is DTGVSQNPRHKITKRGQNVTFRCDPISEHNRLYWYRQTLGQGPEFLTYFQNEAQLEKSRLLSDRFSAERPKGSFSTLEIQRTEQGDSAMYLCASSGTDGSYEQYFGPGTRLTVT.

DNA for the CDR3: TGTGCCAGCAGCAAGATTTGGTACCACTACGAGCAGTACTTC. Its translation: CASSKIWYHYEQYF. V gene TRBV21-1 combines with J gene TRBJ2-7. TRBV21-1 is marked as a pseudogene. The CDR3 is made up of 14 amino acids.

CDR3 loop: CASSHRGQGTEAFF. The CDR3 bases are TGTGCCAGTAGCCACAGGGGGCAGGGCACTGAAGCTTTCTTT. V usage is TRBV19 and J usage is TRBJ1-1; TRBD1 aligns across 9 bases. With V trimmed by 6 bases and J by 4 bases, 6 bases remained unmatched. CDR1 is LNHDA, CDR2 SQIVND, per germline (reference sequence). CDR3 size: 14 residues.

The chain employs TRBV30 and TRBJ1-4; D not resolved. Trimming cost V 0 bases and J 8 bases, with 16 bases left between them. The CDR3 totals 15 residues. The germline gives CDR1 GTSNPN, CDR2 SVGIG (reference sequence). CDR3 protein: CAWSVASYSGEKLFF. The CDR3 DNA is TGTGCCTGGAGTGTAGCGAGTTATAGCGGCGAAAAACTGTTTTTT.

The chain combines TRBV18 with TRBJ2-2; 12 bases line up with TRBD1. Germline lookup yields CDR1 KGHSH and CDR2 LQKENI. After removal of 0 bases from V and 5 bases from J, the junction contained 4 bases not matched to a gene. The CDR3 has 17 amino acids. The CDR3 region is CASSPPGQGARTGELFF. The CDR3 nucleotides read TGTGCCAGCTCACCACCGGGACAGGGGGCGCGTACCGGGGAGCTGTTTTTT.

V gene TRBV5-1 combines with J gene TRBJ2-2; 7 positions match TRBD2. CDR1 and CDR2 (germline): SGHRS, YFSETQ. The CDR3 covers 15 residues. Trimming at V came to 4 bases and at J to 3 bases, leaving 6 bases not matched to a gene. The CDR3 coding sequence is TGCGCCAGCAGCGTTGCGGGAGCCGACACCGGGGAGCTGTTTTTT. Translating gives CASSVAGADTGELFF.

This chain uses TRBV19 with TRBJ1-4, with a tentative D call TRBD1 (5 bases). The CDR3 has 17 residues. The germline gives CDR1 LNHDA, CDR2 SQIVND (reference sequence). Trimming left V 5 bases short and J 3 bases short, with 19 bases between. The CDR3 sequence: CASSPRDVSFSNEKLFF. Here the CDR3 DNA reads TGTGCCAGTAGTCCCCGGGACGTATCTTTTTCTAATGAAAAACTGTTTTTT.

The V and J genes are TRBV6-5 and TRBJ1-1, with unresolved D. V dropped 0 bases and J dropped 1 base, with 12 bases sitting between them. CDR3 length equals 16 residues. Germline V gene sequence: CDR1 MNHEY, CDR2 SVGAGI. The CDR3 DNA is TGTGCCAGCAGTTACTCGAGGAGCAGGTGGAACACTGAAGCTTTCTTT. Its protein product is CASSYSRSRWNTEAFF.

This chain joins TRBV19 and TRBJ1-3, with D uncertain. Deletions cut 7 bases from V and 4 bases from J, with 17 bases between. The CDR3 loop spans 15 amino acids. Germline CDR1 LNHDA, CDR2 SQIVND (reference sequence). The CDR3 region has the DNA TGTGCCAGTACCGACTGGGCCTCAAGGGGAAACACCATATATTTT. Protein product: CASTDWASRGNTIYF.

CDR3 sequence: CASSLGTSPQGDTQYF. In DNA form, the CDR3 reads TGTGCCAGCAGCTTAGGGACTAGCCCACAGGGAGATACGCAGTATTTT. The V and J genes are TRBV11-3 and TRBJ2-3, with 8 bases fitting TRBD2. The CDR3 totals 16 residues. Germline V lookup: CDR1 SGHNT, CDR2 YENEEA. V lost 1 base and J lost 5; bases outside the gene matches: 8.

This clone showed up just a few times. CDR3 sequence: CASSSLAGGKSPLHF. CDR3 nucleotides: TGTGCCAGCAGCTCCCTGGCAGGGGGTAAATCACCCCTCCACTTT. The rearrangement uses TRBV7-2 and TRBJ1-6, with 7 bases fitting TRBD1. V was clipped by 4 bases and J by 10 bases; unmatched bases: 10. Germline CDR1 is SGHTA and CDR2 is FQGNSA. CDR3 length equals 15 residues.

This chain joins TRBV5-1 and TRBJ2-1; tentatively, D is TRBD1 (5 bases). The V and J ends lost 0 bases and 7 bases respectively, with 11 bases between them. CDR1 and CDR2 (germline): SGHRS, YFSETQ. The CDR3 length is 14 residues. In nucleotides, the CDR3 is TGCGCCAGCAGCTTGGGGGGCGCGTTGAATGAGCAGTTCTTC. Its protein is CASSLGGALNEQFF.

This clone was counted at least ten times. The chain joins TRBV5-8 to TRBJ2-6; possibly TRBD1 for D (6 bases). V was clipped by 10 bases and J by 1 base, with 9 bases between them. The CDR3 totals 13 residues. CDR1 and CDR2 (germline): SGHTS, YDEGEE. The CDR3 sequence is CAARGSGANVLTF. The DNA for the CDR3 is TGTGCCGCAAGGGGGTCTGGGGCCAACGTCCTGACTTTC. Full variable domain (remainder filled in from reference TRBV5-8 and TRBJ2-6): EAGVTQSPTHLIKTRGQQATLRCSPISGHTSVYWYQQALGLGLQFLLWYDEGEERNRGNFPPRFSGRQFPNYSSELNVNALELEDSALYLCAARGSGANVLTFGAGSRLTVL.

V gene TRBV6-2 or TRBV6-3 combines with J gene TRBJ2-1; 10 bases agree with TRBD2. This CDR3 comprises 17 residues. CDR1 is MNHEY and CDR2 is SVGEGT in the germline V gene. V lost 5 bases, J lost 3 bases, and 10 bases stayed unmatched. This chain's CDR3 is CASSTGLAESFYNEQFF. Written as DNA, the CDR3 is TGTGCCAGCAGTACCGGACTAGCGGAGAGCTTCTACAATGAGCAGTTCTTC.

In its sample, this clone was seen a few times. The rearrangement joins TRBV6-1 to TRBJ1-6; 8 bases are shared with TRBD1. Per germline, CDR1 MNHNS and CDR2 SASEGT. Unmatched junction bases numbered 4, after V lost 1 base and J lost 14 bases. The length of the CDR3 is 13 residues. The CDR3 coding sequence is TGTGCCAGCAGTGAAGGGGACAGGCAAGCCCTCCACTTT. Translation gives CASSEGDRQALHF.

V usage is TRBV11-2 and J usage is TRBJ1-1; D not resolved. This CDR3 has 16 residues. CDR1 is SGHAT, CDR2 FQNNGV, per germline. V shed 1 base and J shed 0 bases, with 12 bases lying between them. Here the CDR3 reads CASSLGTTVMNTEAFF. CDR3 DNA sequence: TGTGCCAGCAGCTTAGGAACAACCGTTATGAACACTGAAGCTTTCTTT. The entire variable domain, with the rest obtained from reference TRBV11-2 and TRBJ1-1, is as follows: EAGVAQSPRYKIIEKRQSVAFWCNPISGHATLYWYQQILGQGPKLLIQFQNNGVVDDSQLPKDRFSAERLKGVDSTLKIQPAKLEDSAVYLCASSLGTTVMNTEAFFGQGTRLTVV.

V is TRBV29-1 and J is TRBJ2-5; D is ambiguous. This CDR3 spans 11 amino acids. The V end was cut by 8 bases, the J end by 1 base, with 8 bases between. Germline-derived CDR1 and CDR2 are SQVTM and ANQGSEA. The CDR3 reads CSSGVQETQYF. For the CDR3, the DNA is TGCAGCTCAGGTGTCCAAGAGACCCAGTACTTC.

The rearrangement uses TRBV27 and TRBJ2-6; D gene ambiguous. Looked up from germline, CDR1 is MNHEY and CDR2 is SMNVEV (reference sequence). The CDR3 extends over 13 amino acids. Trimming removed 6 bases at V and 0 bases at J, with 3 bases between. The CDR3 region is CASRRSGANVLTF. DNA for the CDR3: TGTGCCAGCAGACGCTCTGGGGCCAACGTCCTGACTTTC.

The genes are TRBV9 and TRBJ1-3; possible D gene TRBD1, 5 bases. Between the trimmed V and J ends, which lost 4 bases and 4 bases, there was a span of 9 bases. The CDR3 is made up of 13 amino acids. The germline CDR1 and CDR2 sequences are SGDLS and YYNGEE. CDR3 in DNA: TGTGCCAGCAGCTTCCGGACAGGAAACACCATATATTTT. This sequence encodes CASSFRTGNTIYF.

The rearrangement uses TRBV23-1 and TRBJ1-4, with 7 bases aligning to TRBD1. TRBV23-1 qualifies as an ORF whose function is uncertain. V lost 0 bases and J lost 5; bases outside the gene matches: 6. The CDR3 contains 16 residues. The CDR3 protein is CASSQSPTGKNEKLFF. DNA for the CDR3: TGCGCCAGCAGTCAATCGCCGACAGGGAAGAATGAAAAACTGTTTTTT.

The genes are TRBV30 and TRBJ1-1, with 7 bases fitting TRBD1. In germline, CDR1 is GTSNPN, CDR2 SVGIG (reference sequence). The trim removed 0 bases at V and 1 base at J, leaving 2 bases unmatched. The CDR3 extends over 14 amino acids. CDR3 sequence reads: CAWSVWDRNTEAFF. The CDR3 DNA reads as TGTGCCTGGAGTGTATGGGACAGGAACACTGAAGCTTTCTTT.

This clone was counted only a few times. This chain links TRBV5-1 with TRBJ2-7, with TRBD2 identical over 9 bases. This CDR3 has 15 amino acids. After removal of 0 bases from V and 6 bases from J, the junction contained 7 bases not matched to a gene. Germline-derived CDR1 and CDR2 are SGHRS and YFSETQ. In nucleotides, the CDR3 is TGCGCCAGCAGCTTGGACGGGACTAGCTCTGCCGAGCAGTACTTC. This sequence encodes CASSLDGTSSAEQYF. The full variable domain, in which reference TRBV5-1 and TRBJ2-7 provide the parts outside the CDR3, is KAGVTQTPRYLIKTRGQQVTLSCSPISGHRSVSWYQQTPGQGLQFLFEYFSETQRNKGNFPGRFSGRQFSNSRSEMNVSTLELGDSALYLCASSLDGTSSAEQYFGPGTRLTVT.

The chain has TRBV3-1 (or the pseudogene TRBV3-2) and TRBJ1-4, with TRBD1 matching over 7 bases. V was pared by 0 bases and J by 0 bases, with 7 bases of the junction left unmatched. Germline values: CDR1 LGHDT, CDR2 YNNKEL (reference sequence). The CDR3 covers 18 residues. CDR3 sequence reads: CASSQDLGQIPTNEKLFF. The CDR3 DNA reads TGTGCCAGCAGCCAAGATTTGGGACAGATTCCAACTAATGAAAAACTGTTTTTT.

The table lists this clone with a count of one. The chain carries TRBV11-2 and TRBJ1-1, with D unresolved. Trimming cost V 5 bases and J 5 bases, with 12 bases left between them. CDR1 SGHAT and CDR2 FQNNGV come from the germline V gene. The CDR3 covers 13 residues. The CDR3 nucleotides are TGTGCCAGCAGCCCGGCCTTGGGGACTGAAGCTTTCTTT. It is translated as CASSPALGTEAFF.